The 24 T cell receptor beta chains listed next were all sequenced from one sample in a study of blood T cell repertoires in COVID-19 (TCRdb year 2020). Library generation was performed with the immunoSEQ multiplex PCR assay. TCRdb mirrors the immuneACCESS table, restricted to in-frame sequences. Some clones are absent from its copies; in checked studies, under half trace to an unresolved V gene, and the reason for the others is unknown. Within this sample are approximately 390,000 clones, with 70% to 90% of them counted one time only. 2% to 2.5% of the sample is in the top ten clones. The sample taken for sequencing was PBMCs or T cells enriched from blood (not recorded which). These receptors originate from a woman in her 40s with acute COVID-19.

The chain combines TRBV5-1 with TRBJ2-2; 10 positions agree with TRBD2. V lost 5 bases and J lost 4; bases outside the gene matches: 5. CDR3 length: 15 amino acids. Per the germline V gene, CDR1 is SGHRS and CDR2 is YFSETQ. The CDR3 protein is CASSVRTSGTGELFF. CDR3 nucleotide sequence: TGCGCCAGCAGTGTCCGGACTAGCGGCACCGGGGAGCTGTTTTTT. Combining the CDR3 with reference TRBV5-1 and TRBJ2-2 gives the whole variable domain KAGVTQTPRYLIKTRGQQVTLSCSPISGHRSVSWYQQTPGQGLQFLFEYFSETQRNKGNFPGRFSGRQFSNSRSEMNVSTLELGDSALYLCASSVRTSGTGELFFGEGSRLTVL.

The J gene is TRBJ2-7, the V gene TRBV5-6; unclear D gene. The CDR3 loop spans 14 amino acids. Trimming cost V 0 bases and J 3 bases, with 10 bases left between them. CDR1 and CDR2 (germline): SGHDT, YYEEEE. In DNA form, the CDR3 reads TGTGCCAGCAGCTTGGGCGGCTACCTCTACGAGCAGTACTTC. Protein sequence: CASSLGGYLYEQYF.

The chain recombines TRBV4-1 with TRBJ2-7; TRBD1 matches at 7 bases. Per the germline V gene, CDR1 is MGHRA and CDR2 is YSYEKL. The CDR3 totals 16 residues. The V and J ends lost 2 bases and 3 bases, in that order; junction bases with no gene match: 10. The DNA of the CDR3 is TGCGCCAGCAGCCAATTTGGACAGGACTCCCGCTACGAGCAGTACTTC. Translating it yields CASSQFGQDSRYEQYF.

This clone turned up a few times. The chain has TRBV18 and TRBJ2-2; 8 bases align to TRBD1. The J segment lost 6 bases and the V segment lost 6 bases, leaving 9 bases of the junction unmatched. The CDR3 spans 15 residues. The V gene's germline CDR1 is KGHSH and CDR2 LQKENI. CDR3 DNA sequence: TGTGCCAGCTCGCCCCGAGGACAGGGATCCGGGGAGCTGTTTTTT. Its protein is CASSPRGQGSGELFF.

The chain is built from TRBV7-8 and TRBJ1-1, with D maybe TRBD1 (6 bases). V lost 5 bases, J lost 0 bases, and 16 bases lay in between. Germline V gene lookup returns CDR1 SGHVS and CDR2 FQNEAQ. The CDR3 loop spans 16 amino acids. CDR3 sequence (DNA): TGTGCCAGCAGCGACAGGTTTGGGGCACTGAACACTGAAGCTTTCTTT. Translated: CASSDRFGALNTEAFF. The entire variable domain, with the rest obtained from reference TRBV7-8 and TRBJ1-1, is as follows: GAGVSQSPRYKVAKRGQDVALRCDPISGHVSLFWYQQALGQGPEFLTYFQNEAQLDKSGLPSDRFFAERPEGSVSTLKIQRTQQEDSAVYLCASSDRFGALNTEAFFGQGTRLTVV.

The rearrangement links TRBV19 to TRBJ2-3; D possibly corresponds to TRBD2 (6 bases). This CDR3 region has 17 residues. Between the trimmed V and J ends, which lost 4 bases and 1 base, there was a span of 18 bases. The germline V gene has CDR1 LNHDA and CDR2 SQIVND (reference sequence). The CDR3 DNA sequence: TGTGCCAGTAGTACACCGGGAGCGCCGGGTGGCACAGATACGCAGTATTTT. This sequence encodes CASSTPGAPGGTDTQYF. Based on the CDR3 plus reference TRBV19 and TRBJ2-3, the full variable domain is DGGITQSPKYLFRKEGQNVTLSCEQNLNHDAMYWYRQDPGQGLRLIYYSQIVNDFQKGDIAEGYSVSREKKESFPLTVTSAQKNPTAFYLCASSTPGAPGGTDTQYFGPGTRLTVL.

This clone was detected once. V is TRBV19 and J is TRBJ2-2; 9 bases agree with TRBD1. With 6 bases clipped from V and 3 bases from J, the junction kept 8 bases outside the gene matches. CDR1 is LNHDA and CDR2 is SQIVND in the germline V gene (reference sequence). CDR3 length: 16 residues. The CDR3 DNA reads TGTGCCAGTAGCCAACCGGGACAGGGTGACACCGGGGAGCTGTTTTTT. Amino acid sequence: CASSQPGQGDTGELFF.

The chain carries TRBV27 and TRBJ2-3; no firm D call. Germline assignment: CDR1 MNHEY and CDR2 SMNVEV (reference sequence). The ends were cut back, 8 bases at V and 2 bases at J, with 8 bases in the middle. This CDR3 has 12 residues. The CDR3 DNA reads TGTGCCAGCGGTTCTTACACAGATACGCAGTATTTT. It encodes CASGSYTDTQYF.

The rearrangement links TRBV5-4 to TRBJ2-5; TRBD2 matches at 14 bases. This CDR3 contains 16 residues. V shed 4 bases, J shed 1 base, and the junction held 3 bases outside the gene matches. CDR1 is SGHNT, CDR2 YYREEE, per germline (reference sequence). The CDR3 coding sequence is TGTGCCAGCAGCCCAGGGACTAGCGGGGGCCAAGAGACCCAGTACTTC. This sequence encodes CASSPGTSGGQETQYF.

The gene calls are TRBV3-1 (or the pseudogene TRBV3-2) and TRBJ2-3, with unresolved D. Germline loops: CDR1 LGHDT, CDR2 YNNKEL (reference sequence). Trimming pared 2 bases from V and 7 bases from J, leaving 13 bases between. This CDR3 region has 14 residues. The DNA for the CDR3 is TGTGCCAGCAGCCAATCCCGCACAATTAATACGCAGTATTTT. As protein: CASSQSRTINTQYF.

The chain combines TRBV25-1 with TRBJ2-7; 9 bases are a match to TRBD2. This CDR3 comprises 16 residues. The V gene's germline CDR1 is MGHDK and CDR2 SYGVNS. With V trimmed by 4 bases and J by 6 bases, 13 bases remained unmatched. CDR3 in amino acids: CASSGHSTGLAAEQYF. CDR3 coding DNA: TGTGCCAGCAGTGGACACTCTACGGGACTAGCTGCCGAGCAGTACTTC.

This chain connects TRBV11-3 to TRBJ1-6; 10 bases are shared with TRBD1. Germline trimming cut 1 base from V and 6 bases from J; bases unmatched to any gene: 3. The CDR3 has 16 residues. The germline gives CDR1 SGHNT, CDR2 YENEEA. DNA for the CDR3: TGTGCCAGCAGCTTAGGACAGGGGGCGAGTAATTCACCCCTCCACTTT. It yields the protein CASSLGQGASNSPLHF.

This sequence joins TRBV5-6 and TRBJ1-5; D is ambiguous. The CDR3 consists of 16 residues. CDR1 is SGHDT, CDR2 YYEEEE, per germline. Trimming removed 3 bases at V and 1 base at J, with 14 bases between. CDR3: CASSSFAGRSNQPQHF. CDR3 DNA: TGTGCCAGCAGCTCTTTCGCGGGGAGAAGCAATCAGCCCCAGCATTTT.

V usage is TRBV5-1 and J usage is TRBJ1-1; D unresolved. There are 19 residues in the CDR3. Germline assignment: CDR1 SGHRS and CDR2 YFSETQ. V was pared by 0 bases and J by 6 bases, with 27 bases between. The DNA of the CDR3 is TGCGCCAGCAGCTTGGTTTATGGGCACGGGGTACTACCCCTGCCTGAAGCTTTCTTT. Translated, it gives CASSLVYGHGVLPLPEAFF.

V and J are TRBV7-2 and TRBJ1-2; D uncertain. V was pared by 0 bases and J by 5 bases, with 16 bases between. The CDR3 is made up of 16 amino acids. CDR1 SGHTA and CDR2 FQGNSA come from the germline V gene. CDR3 DNA: TGTGCCAGCAGCTTAGCGCGAGAGCCTGTCTGGTATGGCTACACCTTC. This encodes CASSLAREPVWYGYTF.

V is TRBV5-4 and J is TRBJ1-6; a possible D gene is TRBD1 (5 bases). Germline V CDR1 and CDR2: SGHNT, YYREEE (reference sequence). The CDR3 length is 13 residues. Trimming left V 2 bases short and J 13 bases short, with 13 bases between. The CDR3 DNA is TGTGCCAGCAGCTTAGGGCAGGGTGCGCCCCTCCACTTT. It encodes CASSLGQGAPLHF.

The rearrangement links TRBV18 to TRBJ1-2; TRBD1 aligns across 10 bases. Germline trimming cut 3 bases from V and 7 bases from J; bases unmatched to any gene: 5. The germline V gene encodes CDR1 KGHSH and CDR2 LQKENI. The CDR3 runs to 14 residues. In nucleotides, the CDR3 is TGTGCCAGCTCACCTGGACAGGGGGTTAGTGGCTACACCTTC. Translated: CASSPGQGVSGYTF.

J is TRBJ1-5 and V is TRBV7-9; 9 nucleotides align to TRBD1. The ends lost 5 bases at V and 3 bases at J; junction bases unmatched: 2. The CDR3 length is 14 residues. Germline V gene lookup returns CDR1 SEHNR and CDR2 FQNEAQ (reference sequence). The CDR3 bases are TGTGCCAGCAGCAGGACAGGGGTCAATCAGCCCCAGCATTTT. As protein: CASSRTGVNQPQHF.

The CDR3 is CASSVAGRGGQDTQYF. CDR3 sequence (DNA): TGTGCCAGCAGCGTAGCGGGGAGGGGGGGGCAAGATACGCAGTATTTT. The chain employs TRBV9 and TRBJ2-3; weak D call: TRBD2 (7 bases). The germline CDR1 and CDR2 sequences are SGDLS and YYNGEE. Deletions cut 0 bases from V and 5 bases from J, with 16 bases between. The CDR3 contains 16 residues.

This rearrangement joins TRBV7-2 to TRBJ2-7, with D maybe TRBD2 (7 bases). Germline values: CDR1 SGHTA, CDR2 FQGNSA. Trimming took off 4 bases at V and 3 bases at J, with 25 bases between the two ends. The CDR3 covers 18 residues. The CDR3 spells CASSSIAGSRGYLYEQYF. CDR3 nucleotide sequence: TGTGCCAGCAGCTCGATAGCGGGTAGCAGGGGCTACCTCTACGAGCAGTACTTC.

This clone was seen a single time. The V gene is TRBV7-9, the J gene TRBJ1-1; D ambiguous. This CDR3 is built from 12 residues. The germline gives CDR1 SEHNR, CDR2 FQNEAQ (reference sequence). V lost 9 bases to trimming and J lost 4 bases, with 12 bases between them. CDR3 nucleotide sequence: TGTGCCAGTAGGGAGGAGAGCACTGAAGCTTTCTTT. This encodes CASREESTEAFF.

The rearrangement links TRBV10-3 to TRBJ2-3, with 9 bases aligning to TRBD2. The length of the CDR3 is 16 residues. Germline trimming cut 3 bases from V and 6 bases from J; bases unmatched to any gene: 10. CDR1 is ENHRY and CDR2 is SYGVKD in the germline V gene. The CDR3 loop reads CAISEISEAGGDTQYF. CDR3 DNA: TGTGCCATCAGTGAAATCTCCGAGGCGGGGGGGGATACGCAGTATTTT.

V is TRBV2 and J is TRBJ1-2, with 10 bases fitting TRBD1. The V and J ends lost 3 bases and 8 bases, in that order; junction bases with no gene match: 3. The CDR3 consists of 13 residues. Germline loops: CDR1 SNHLY, CDR2 FYNNEI. CDR3 DNA: TGTGCCAGCAGTGAGGGACAGGGGCTCGGCTACACCTTC. This encodes CASSEGQGLGYTF. Based on the CDR3 plus reference TRBV2 and TRBJ1-2, the full variable domain is EPEVTQTPSHQVTQMGQEVILRCVPISNHLYFYWYRQILGQKVEFLVSFYNNEISEKSEIFDDQFSVERPDGSNFTLKIRSTKLEDSAMYFCASSEGQGLGYTFGSGTRLTVV.

V is TRBV10-3 and J is TRBJ2-7; the D gene is possibly TRBD2 (6 bases). The ends were cut back, 11 bases at V and 2 bases at J, with 10 bases in the middle. This CDR3 is 11 amino acids long. CDR1 and CDR2 (germline): ENHRY, SYGVKD. The CDR3 protein is CASAGTYEQYF. In nucleotides, the CDR3 is TGTGCCTCAGCGGGTACCTACGAGCAGTACTTC.